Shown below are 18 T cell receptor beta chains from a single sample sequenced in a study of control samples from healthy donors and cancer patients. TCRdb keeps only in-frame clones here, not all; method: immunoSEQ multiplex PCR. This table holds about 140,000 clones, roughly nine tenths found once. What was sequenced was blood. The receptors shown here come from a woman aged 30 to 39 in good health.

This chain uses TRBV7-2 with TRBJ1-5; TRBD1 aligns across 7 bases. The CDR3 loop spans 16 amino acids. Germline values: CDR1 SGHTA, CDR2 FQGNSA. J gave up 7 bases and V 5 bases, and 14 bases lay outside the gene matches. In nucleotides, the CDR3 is TGTGCCAGCAGCCCCAACGACGGGACAGCGAGGCAGCCCCAGCATTTT. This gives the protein CASSPNDGTARQPQHF.

DNA of the CDR3: TGTGCCAGCAGTTTAGAGGCTAGCGGGAGCGGTGGTACGCAGTATTTT. It encodes CASSLEASGSGGTQYF. The chain carries TRBV28 and TRBJ2-3; 10 bases map to TRBD2. Trimming removed 2 bases from V and 8 bases from J; junction bases left unmatched: 10. Germline CDR1 and CDR2: MDHEN and SYDVKM. The CDR3 has 16 amino acids.

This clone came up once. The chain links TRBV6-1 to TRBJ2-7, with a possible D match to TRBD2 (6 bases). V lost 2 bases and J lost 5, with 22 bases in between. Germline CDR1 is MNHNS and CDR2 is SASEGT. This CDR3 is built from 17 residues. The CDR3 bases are TGTGCCAGCAGTGAACCCACCGGGACCAAGGGCGGGAACGAGCAGTACTTC. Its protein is CASSEPTGTKGGNEQYF.

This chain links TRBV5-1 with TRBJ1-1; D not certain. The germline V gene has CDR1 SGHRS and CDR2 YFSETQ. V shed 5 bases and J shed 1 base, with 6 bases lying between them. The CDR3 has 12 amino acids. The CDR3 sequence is CASREQNTEAFF. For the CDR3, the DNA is TGCGCCAGCAGGGAGCAGAACACTGAAGCTTTCTTT.

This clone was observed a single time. The CDR3 bases are TGCAGTGCTAGTGTATCGGGTACCAATTCACCCCTCCACTTT. Amino acid sequence: CSASVSGTNSPLHF. This chain joins TRBV20-1 and TRBJ1-6; D call uncertain. Germline V gives CDR1 DFQATT, CDR2 SNEGSKA (reference sequence). The CDR3 is 14 amino acids. V shed 3 bases and J shed 7 bases, with 13 bases lying between them.

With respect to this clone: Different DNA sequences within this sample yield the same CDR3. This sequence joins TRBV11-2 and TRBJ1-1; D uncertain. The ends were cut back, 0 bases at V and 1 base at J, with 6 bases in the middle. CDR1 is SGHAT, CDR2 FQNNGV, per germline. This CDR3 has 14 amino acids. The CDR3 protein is CASSLEGGNTEAFF. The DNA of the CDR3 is TGTGCCAGCAGCTTAGAAGGCGGGAACACTGAAGCTTTCTTT.

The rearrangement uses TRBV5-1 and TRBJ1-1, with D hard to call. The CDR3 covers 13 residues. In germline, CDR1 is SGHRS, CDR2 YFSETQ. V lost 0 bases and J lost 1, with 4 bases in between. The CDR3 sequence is CASSLAQNTEAFF. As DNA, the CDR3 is TGCGCCAGCAGCTTGGCCCAGAACACTGAAGCTTTCTTT.

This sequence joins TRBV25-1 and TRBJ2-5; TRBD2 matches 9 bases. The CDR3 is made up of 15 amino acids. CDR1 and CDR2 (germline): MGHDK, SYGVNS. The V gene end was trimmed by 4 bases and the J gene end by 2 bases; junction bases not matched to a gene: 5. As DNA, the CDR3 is TGTGCCAGCAGTGGGGCTAGCGGGACACAAGAGACCCAGTACTTC. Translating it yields CASSGASGTQETQYF. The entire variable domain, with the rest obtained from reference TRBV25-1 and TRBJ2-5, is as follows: EADIYQTPRYLVIGTGKKITLECSQTMGHDKMYWYQQDPGMELHLIHYSYGVNSTEKGDLSSESTVSRIRTEHFPLTLESARPSHTSQYLCASSGASGTQETQYFGPGTRLLVL.

The CDR3 sequence: CASSQGVSRAFF. The CDR3 DNA reads as TGCGCCAGCAGCCAAGGGGTTTCAAGAGCTTTCTTT. The J gene is TRBJ1-1, the V gene TRBV4-1; D remains unclear. Germline CDR1 and CDR2: MGHRA and YSYEKL. The CDR3 runs 12 residues. Trimming cost V 1 base and J 10 bases, with 10 bases left between them.

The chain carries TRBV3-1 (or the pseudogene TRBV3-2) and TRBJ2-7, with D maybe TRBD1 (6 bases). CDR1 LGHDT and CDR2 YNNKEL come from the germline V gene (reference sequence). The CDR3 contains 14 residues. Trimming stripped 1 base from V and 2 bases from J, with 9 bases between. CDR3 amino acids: CASSQGTATYEQYF. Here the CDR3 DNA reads TGTGCCAGCAGCCAAGGGACAGCTACCTACGAGCAGTACTTC.

CDR3 DNA: TGTGCCAGCAGCTTAGGCGGAGCCTGGGATACGCAGTATTTT. This sequence encodes CASSLGGAWDTQYF. The V call is TRBV7-7, the J call TRBJ2-3; D call uncertain. This CDR3 is 14 amino acids long. The V end was cut by 1 base, the J end by 6 bases, with 11 bases between. The V gene's germline CDR1 is SSHAT and CDR2 FNYEAQ (reference sequence).

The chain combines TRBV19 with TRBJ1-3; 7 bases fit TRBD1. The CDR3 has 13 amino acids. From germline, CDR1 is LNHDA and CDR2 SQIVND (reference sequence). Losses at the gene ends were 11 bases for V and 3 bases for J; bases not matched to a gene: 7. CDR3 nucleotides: TGTGCCGCAATGGGACAGTTTGGAAACACCATATATTTT. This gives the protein CAAMGQFGNTIYF.

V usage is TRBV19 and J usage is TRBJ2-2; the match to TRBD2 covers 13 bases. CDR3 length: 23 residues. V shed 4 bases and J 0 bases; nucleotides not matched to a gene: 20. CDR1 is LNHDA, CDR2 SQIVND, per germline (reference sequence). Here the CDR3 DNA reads TGTGCCAGTAGTAAAATAAGGAGCCCCGGGACTAGCGGGGAAACCTCGAACACCGGGGAGCTGTTTTTT. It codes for CASSKIRSPGTSGETSNTGELFF.

The DNA of the CDR3 is TGTGCCAGCTCACCCGGGACAGATCGCGAGCAGTACTTC. This codes for CASSPGTDREQYF. The chain links TRBV18 to TRBJ2-7, with TRBD1 identical over 7 bases. This CDR3 comprises 13 residues. CDR1 and CDR2 (germline): KGHSH, LQKENI. V dropped 3 bases and J dropped 6; count of bases not matched to a gene: 5.

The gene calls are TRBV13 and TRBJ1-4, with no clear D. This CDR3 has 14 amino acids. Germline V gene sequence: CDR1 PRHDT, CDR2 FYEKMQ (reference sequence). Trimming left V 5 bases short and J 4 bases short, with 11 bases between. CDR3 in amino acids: CASSHNTHNEKLFF. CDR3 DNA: TGTGCCAGCAGCCACAACACACATAATGAAAAACTGTTTTTT.

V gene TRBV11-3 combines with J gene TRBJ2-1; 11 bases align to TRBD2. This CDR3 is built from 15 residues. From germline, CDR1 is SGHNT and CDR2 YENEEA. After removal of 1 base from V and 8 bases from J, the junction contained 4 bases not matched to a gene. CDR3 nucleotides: TGTGCCAGCAGCTTAGCTAGCGGGAGGAGGCATGAGCAGTTCTTC. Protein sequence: CASSLASGRRHEQFF.

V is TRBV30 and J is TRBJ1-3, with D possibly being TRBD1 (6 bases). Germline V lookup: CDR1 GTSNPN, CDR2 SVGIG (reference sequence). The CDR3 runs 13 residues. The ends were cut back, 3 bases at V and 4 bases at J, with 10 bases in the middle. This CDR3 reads CAWSPGQGNTIYF. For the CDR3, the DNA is TGTGCCTGGAGCCCTGGACAGGGAAACACCATATATTTT.

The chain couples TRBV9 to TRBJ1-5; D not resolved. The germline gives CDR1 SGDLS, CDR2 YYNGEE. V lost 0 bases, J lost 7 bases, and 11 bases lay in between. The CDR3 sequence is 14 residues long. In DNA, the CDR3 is TGTGCCAGCAGCGTAGATGTTGGTTCCCAGCCCCAGCATTTT. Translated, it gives CASSVDVGSQPQHF.